The rows below give T cell receptor beta chains drawn from one sample of a study of shared clonotypes between healthy human individuals. Produced via immunoSEQ multiplex PCR; TCRdb's table is partial and in-frame only. The sample lists 2 million to 3 million clones, over 85% occurring once. The specimen sequenced was naive CD4+ T cells from PBMCs. All receptors come from a man aged 18 to 30 in good health. Some clones in this sample may be carry-over from other donors' samples. Each CDR3 is given with its conserved first and last residue. Each record gives: V gene, CDR3 length, clone size, D gene, J gene, CDR3 DNA, CDR3 protein. A D gene is named only where the DNA matches it firmly. Expanded clones get a size class; other rows say once, few or many, or leave the size out.

V gene: TRBV19; CDR3 length: 14; clone size: .; D gene: .; J gene: TRBJ2-6; CDR3 DNA: TGTGCCAGTAGTATTCTCTCTGGGGCCAACGTCCTGACTTTC; CDR3 protein: CASSILSGANVLTF
V gene: TRBV15; CDR3 length: 14; clone size: few; D gene: .; J gene: TRBJ2-2; CDR3 DNA: TGTGCCACCAGCACGACAGGCGGCACCGGGGAGCTGTTTTTT; CDR3 protein: CATSTTGGTGELFF
V gene: TRBV9; CDR3 length: 14; clone size: .; D gene: .; J gene: TRBJ2-7; CDR3 DNA: TGTGCCAGCACCCCAAACTATAATACCTACGAGCAGTACTTC; CDR3 protein: CASTPNYNTYEQYF
V gene: TRBV5-6; CDR3 length: 16; clone size: .; D gene: .; J gene: TRBJ1-2; CDR3 DNA: TGTGCCAGCAGCTTTCGCAGTATCGCAGGGTGGGAAGGCTACACCTTC; CDR3 protein: CASSFRSIAGWEGYTF
V gene: TRBV20-1; CDR3 length: 11; clone size: .; D gene: .; J gene: TRBJ2-1; CDR3 DNA: TGCAGTGCTCTAAACCGGGGTGAGCAGTTCTTC; CDR3 protein: CSALNRGEQFF
V gene: TRBV10-1; CDR3 length: 10; clone size: .; D gene: .; J gene: TRBJ1-4; CDR3 DNA: TGCGCCTCCCCAAGAAAAAAACTGTTTTTT; CDR3 protein: CASPRKKLFF
V gene: TRBV10-3; CDR3 length: 14; clone size: .; D gene: .; J gene: TRBJ1-1; CDR3 DNA: TGTGCCATCAGTCCACGGGGGACCGACACTGAAGCTTTCTTT; CDR3 protein: CAISPRGTDTEAFF
V gene: TRBV5-6; CDR3 length: 17; clone size: .; D gene: TRBD2; J gene: TRBJ2-3; CDR3 DNA: TGTGCCAGCAGCTCGACAGCCGGCTCGACTAGCATCGATACGCAGTATTTT; CDR3 protein: CASSSTAGSTSIDTQYF
V gene: TRBV7-6; CDR3 length: 17; clone size: .; D gene: TRBD1; J gene: TRBJ1-5; CDR3 DNA: TGTGCCAGCAGCCCTCGCCCCAGGGGGCCGAGGGGACAGCCCCAGCATTTT; CDR3 protein: CASSPRPRGPRGQPQHF
V gene: TRBV5-8; CDR3 length: 14; clone size: .; D gene: .; J gene: TRBJ1-5; CDR3 DNA: TGTGCCAGCAGCTACAGGGATGGGAATCAGCCCCAGCATTTT; CDR3 protein: CASSYRDGNQPQHF
V gene: TRBV5-1; CDR3 length: 13; clone size: .; D gene: .; J gene: TRBJ2-1; CDR3 DNA: TGCGCCAGCAGCTTGGACCTTTACAATGAGCAGTTCTTC; CDR3 protein: CASSLDLYNEQFF
V gene: TRBV7-3; CDR3 length: 15; clone size: .; D gene: TRBD2; J gene: TRBJ2-1; CDR3 DNA: TGTGCCAGCAGCTTAACCCGGGAGGGGAACAATGAGCAGTTCTTC; CDR3 protein: CASSLTREGNNEQFF
V gene: TRBV4-3; CDR3 length: 15; clone size: .; D gene: .; J gene: TRBJ2-7; CDR3 DNA: TGCGCCAGCAGCCCACAGGGTGGGAGTCCCTACGAGCAGTACTTC; CDR3 protein: CASSPQGGSPYEQYF
V gene: TRBV27; CDR3 length: 13; clone size: .; D gene: .; J gene: TRBJ1-2; CDR3 DNA: TGTGCCAGCCGTCCGACGGGGACTCGAGGCTACACCTTC; CDR3 protein: CASRPTGTRGYTF
V gene: TRBV28; CDR3 length: 16; clone size: .; D gene: .; J gene: TRBJ1-4; CDR3 DNA: TGTGCCAGCAGTTTAATGACCGGTCCAACTAATGAAAAACTGTTTTTT; CDR3 protein: CASSLMTGPTNEKLFF
V gene: TRBV9; CDR3 length: 14; clone size: .; D gene: .; J gene: TRBJ2-1; CDR3 DNA: TGTGCCAGCAGCGGTAGGGGAAGATACAATGAGCAGTTCTTC; CDR3 protein: CASSGRGRYNEQFF
V gene: TRBV6-1; CDR3 length: 13; clone size: .; D gene: .; J gene: TRBJ2-5; CDR3 DNA: TGTGCCAGCAGTGCGCCGGGCCCACCTACCCAGTACTTC; CDR3 protein: CASSAPGPPTQYF
V gene: TRBV7-9; CDR3 length: 14; clone size: .; D gene: .; J gene: TRBJ1-4; CDR3 DNA: TGTGCCAGCAGCTCTCCGGGATCTAATGAAAAACTGTTTTTT; CDR3 protein: CASSSPGSNEKLFF
V gene: TRBV5-8; CDR3 length: 14; clone size: once; D gene: .; J gene: TRBJ1-2; CDR3 DNA: TGTGCCAGCAGCTTGGAAGGGGTTGACTATGGCTACACCTTC; CDR3 protein: CASSLEGVDYGYTF
V gene: TRBV7-2; CDR3 length: 16; clone size: .; D gene: TRBD1; J gene: TRBJ2-7; CDR3 DNA: TGTGCCAGCAGCCTTTCCGACAGGGCTGGACCGGATGAGCAGTACTTC; CDR3 protein: CASSLSDRAGPDEQYF
V gene: TRBV7-8; CDR3 length: 13; clone size: once; D gene: .; J gene: TRBJ2-5; CDR3 DNA: TGTGCCAGCAGCTTAGCTTACGGGGAGACCCAGTACTTC; CDR3 protein: CASSLAYGETQYF
V gene: TRBV30; CDR3 length: 13; clone size: .; D gene: .; J gene: TRBJ2-7; CDR3 DNA: TGTGCCTGGAACTGGGGGACATCCTACGAGCAGTACTTC; CDR3 protein: CAWNWGTSYEQYF